This TCR beta chain came from a study of cytomegalovirus exposure and HLA in healthy donors. The PCR was carried out with 60 Vbeta primers and 13 Jbeta primers. The data were produced by immunoSEQ multiplex PCR, yet TCRdb's version contains in-frame clones alone and is incomplete. The profile covers approximately 150,000 clones, with about 80% appearing a single time and almost 6.5% taken by the ten largest. Findings and limits, study-wide: An analysis that came later showed most CMV-associated TCR beta chains appearing HLA-restricted. Later work found that TCR association rates differed between HLA loci; DRB1 had the most and HLA-C the fewest. Later genetic work tied a missense DCLRE1C variant to beta-chain V and J trimming. Accurate predictions that matched the HLA-A and HLA-B alleles of most subjects were reportedly made from TCR beta sequences.

A word on this clone: What it recognizes is unknown.

This CDR3 spans 13 amino acids. The J segment lost 6 bases and the V segment lost 3 bases, leaving 6 bases of the junction unmatched. The germline CDR1 and CDR2 sequences are SGDLS and YYNGEE. The receptor was derived from a middle-aged man in good health and CMV-seropositive. The sample comprised PBMCs. This chain uses TRBV9 with TRBJ2-7; 7 positions match TRBD1. CDR3 bases: TGTGCCAGCAGCGGTAAGACAGGGAGCGAGCAGTACTTC. Its translation: CASSGKTGSEQYF. Together with reference TRBV9 and TRBJ2-7, the CDR3 gives the full variable domain: DSGVTQTPKHLITATGQRVTLRCSPRSGDLSVYWYQQSLDQGLQFLIQYYNGEERAKGNILERFSAQQFPDLHSELNLSSLELGDSALYFCASSGKTGSEQYFGPGTRLTVT.